This T cell receptor beta chain came from a study of T cells after posttransplantation cyclophosphamide. This clone is a singleton in its sample. Its specificity is unknown. The data were produced by immunoSEQ multiplex PCR, yet TCRdb's version contains in-frame clones alone and is incomplete. The table has approximately 21,000 clones, about 86% seen once; the top ten hold approximately 2.3%. Overall study findings and caveats: TRB overlap between skin or GI tissue T cells and blood was limited. Donor CD8+ memory clones often dominated recipient blood repertoires at later times.

The CDR3 totals 16 residues. Germline CDR1 is MNHEY and CDR2 is SVGAGI. V lost 0 bases to trimming and J lost 1 base, with 12 bases between them. Sampled 1 year posttransplant, controls received myeloablative marrow transplants, methotrexate and a calcineurin inhibitor. The sequenced sample was PBMCs, obtained about 400 days after allogeneic stem cell transplant with calcineurin inhibitor and methotrexate. The V call is TRBV6-5, the J call TRBJ1-2, with D tentatively TRBD1 (6 bases). This sequence originates from a female patient in her 30s who received an allogeneic stem cell transplant from an unrelated donor, was CMV-positive, and had acute and chronic GVHD. The graft donor may account for some of the T cells. The chain's CDR3 is CASSYSYRDHNYGYTF. CDR3 in DNA: TGTGCCAGCAGTTACTCCTACAGGGATCATAACTATGGCTACACCTTC.